Listed below are T cell receptor beta chains from one sample, sequenced in a study of cytomegalovirus exposure and HLA in healthy donors. The protocol was immunoSEQ multiplex PCR, while the TCRdb copy is restricted to in-frame clones and leaves out a portion. In the table there are about 200,000 clones, around nine tenths of which are singletons. The sample was PBMCs. The receptors derive from a woman younger than 45 in good health and CMV-seronegative. Each CDR3 is given with its conserved first and last residue. The order of the fields is CDR3 protein, CDR3 DNA, D gene, V gene, J gene, clone size. A D gene is named only where the DNA matches it firmly. Rows may omit the clone size; those that give it use once, few, many or a size class.

CASNTQGDTEAFF	TGTGCCAGCAATACACAGGGAGACACTGAAGCTTTCTTT	-	TRBV2	TRBJ1-1	-
CASSPGLGRQETQYF	TGTGCCAGCAGTCCGGGACTAGGGAGGCAAGAGACCCAGTACTTC	TRBD2	TRBV2	TRBJ2-5	-
CASSLGPQDSSYNEQFF	TGTGCCAGCAGCTTGGGGCCACAAGACAGCTCCTACAATGAGCAGTTCTTC	-	TRBV5-8	TRBJ2-1	-
CASSPMGWEAFF	TGTGCCAGCAGCCCCATGGGTTGGGAGGCTTTCTTT	-	TRBV6-1	TRBJ1-1	-
CASSYSWGSGNQPQHF	TGTGCCAGCAGTTACTCCTGGGGCAGCGGCAATCAGCCCCAGCATTTT	-	TRBV6-6	TRBJ1-5	-
CSARGDTEAFF	TGCAGTGCCCGGGGGGACACTGAAGCTTTCTTT	-	TRBV20-1	TRBJ1-1	-
CASSIEAGFYGYTF	TGTGCCAGTAGTATAGAGGCGGGGTTCTATGGCTACACCTTC	-	TRBV19	TRBJ1-2	-
CSVPGQGLDTQYF	TGCAGCGTCCCGGGACAGGGTTTAGATACGCAGTATTTT	TRBD1	TRBV29-1	TRBJ2-3	-
CASSESSGGVEEQFF	TGCGCCAGCAGTGAGTCGAGCGGGGGCGTGGAGGAGCAGTTCTTC	TRBD2	TRBV10-1	TRBJ2-1	-
CASSELQDTGELFF	TGTGCCAGCAGCGAATTACAGGACACCGGGGAGCTGTTTTTT	-	TRBV5-8	TRBJ2-2	-
CASSPGGGRRAYEQYF	TGTGCCAGCAGCCCGGGGGGGGGTCGAAGGGCCTACGAGCAGTACTTC	TRBD2	TRBV13	TRBJ2-7	-
CASSLHPGFDEQYF	TGTGCCAGCAGCTTACATCCGGGGTTCGACGAGCAGTACTTC	-	TRBV7-3	TRBJ2-7	-
CASSITSSAFTDTQYF	TGTGCCAGCAGTATTACTTCTAGCGCCTTCACAGATACGCAGTATTTT	-	TRBV5-4	TRBJ2-3	-
CASMPSSSPTDTQYF	TGTGCCAGCATGCCCTCGAGTAGCCCGACAGATACGCAGTATTTT	-	TRBV28	TRBJ2-3	-
CASSNIVGNTIYF	TGTGCCAGCAGCAACATTGTTGGAAACACCATATATTTT	-	TRBV7-9	TRBJ1-3	-
CASSLVRSGANVLTF	TGCGCCAGCAGCTTGGTTCGCTCTGGGGCCAACGTCCTGACTTTC	-	TRBV5-1	TRBJ2-6	-
CASRIHGGIYGYTF	TGTGCCAGCAGAATTCACGGGGGGATCTATGGCTACACCTTC	-	TRBV28	TRBJ1-2	-
CSVGTSGGALSVETQYF	TGCAGCGTCGGGACTAGCGGGGGGGCCTTGAGCGTGGAGACCCAGTACTTC	TRBD2	TRBV29-1	TRBJ2-5	few
CATQQGGEYEQYF	TGTGCCACCCAACAGGGGGGCGAGTACGAGCAGTACTTC	TRBD1	TRBV6-1	TRBJ2-7	-
CASSEARGIMYTF	TGTGCCAGCAGTGAAGCCAGGGGGATAATGTACACCTTC	TRBD1	TRBV2	TRBJ1-2	-
CATSNGEYSYNEQFF	TGTGCCACCAGCAACGGGGAGTACTCCTACAATGAGCAGTTCTTC	-	TRBV15	TRBJ2-1	-
CAAAKEQGGGNEQFF	TGCGCCGCAGCAAAGGAACAGGGGGGAGGCAATGAGCAGTTCTTC	TRBD1	TRBV5-1	TRBJ2-1	-
CASRQVFSTDTQYF	TGTGCCAGTCGACAGGTTTTTAGCACAGATACGCAGTATTTT	-	TRBV6-5	TRBJ2-3	-
CASSRDRVYTGELFF	TGTGCCAGCAGCCGGGACAGGGTCTACACCGGGGAGCTGTTTTTT	TRBD1	TRBV2	TRBJ2-2	-
CASSLDRENGYTF	TGTGCCAGTAGTTTGGACAGGGAGAATGGCTACACCTTC	TRBD1	TRBV19	TRBJ1-2	few
CAIRPVAGGYNEQFF	TGTGCCATAAGACCAGTAGCGGGGGGTTACAATGAGCAGTTCTTC	TRBD2	TRBV6-1	TRBJ2-1	-
CASSLPGQMETQYF	TGTGCCAGCAGTTTACCAGGACAGATGGAGACCCAGTACTTC	-	TRBV28	TRBJ2-5	-
CASSSDGYRGNEAFF	TGTGCCAGCAGCTCCGACGGGTACAGGGGCAATGAAGCTTTCTTT	TRBD1	TRBV7-9	TRBJ1-1	-
CASSNRVTEAFF	TGTGCCAGCAGCAACAGGGTCACTGAAGCTTTCTTT	-	TRBV2	TRBJ1-1	-